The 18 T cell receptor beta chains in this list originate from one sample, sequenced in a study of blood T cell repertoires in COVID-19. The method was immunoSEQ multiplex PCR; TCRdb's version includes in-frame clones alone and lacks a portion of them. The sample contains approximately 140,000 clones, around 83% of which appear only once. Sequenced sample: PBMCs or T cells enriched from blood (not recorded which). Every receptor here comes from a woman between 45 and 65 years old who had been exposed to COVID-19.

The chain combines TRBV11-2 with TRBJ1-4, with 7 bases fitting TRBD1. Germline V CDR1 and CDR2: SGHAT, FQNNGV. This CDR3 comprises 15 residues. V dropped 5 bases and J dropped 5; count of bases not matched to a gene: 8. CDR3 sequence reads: CASSPTTGKNEKLFF. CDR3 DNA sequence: TGTGCCAGCAGCCCCACGACAGGGAAGAATGAAAAACTGTTTTTT.

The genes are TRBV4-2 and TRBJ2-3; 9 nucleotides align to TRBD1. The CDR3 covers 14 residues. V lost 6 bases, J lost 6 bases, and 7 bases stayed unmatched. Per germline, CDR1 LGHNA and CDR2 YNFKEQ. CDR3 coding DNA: TGTGCCAGCAGGGGACAGGGTTGGTCGGATACGCAGTATTTT. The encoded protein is CASRGQGWSDTQYF.

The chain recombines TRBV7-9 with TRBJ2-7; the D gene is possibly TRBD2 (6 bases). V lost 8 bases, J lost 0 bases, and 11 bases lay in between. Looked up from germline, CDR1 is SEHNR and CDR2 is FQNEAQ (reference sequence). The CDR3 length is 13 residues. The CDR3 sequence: CASAGGASYEQYF. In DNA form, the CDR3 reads TGTGCCAGCGCGGGCGGGGCCTCCTACGAGCAGTACTTC. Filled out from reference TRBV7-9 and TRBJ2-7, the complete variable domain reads DTGVSQNPRHKITKRGQNVTFRCDPISEHNRLYWYRQTLGQGPEFLTYFQNEAQLEKSRLLSDRFSAERPKGSFSTLEIQRTEQGDSAMYLCASAGGASYEQYFGPGTRLTVT.

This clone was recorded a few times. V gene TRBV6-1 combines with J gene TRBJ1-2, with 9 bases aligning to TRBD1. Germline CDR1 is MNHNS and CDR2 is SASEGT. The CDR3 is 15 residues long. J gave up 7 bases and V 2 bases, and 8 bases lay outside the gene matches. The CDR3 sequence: CASSEPVQGAGGYTF. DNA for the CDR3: TGTGCCAGCAGTGAACCTGTACAGGGGGCGGGTGGCTACACCTTC.

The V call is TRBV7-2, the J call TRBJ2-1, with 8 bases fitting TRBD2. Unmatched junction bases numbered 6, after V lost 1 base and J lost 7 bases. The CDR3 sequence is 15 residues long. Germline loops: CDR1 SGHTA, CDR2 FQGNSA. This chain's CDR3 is CASSLGLAGINEQFF. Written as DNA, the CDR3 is TGTGCCAGCAGCTTAGGGCTAGCGGGTATAAATGAGCAGTTCTTC.

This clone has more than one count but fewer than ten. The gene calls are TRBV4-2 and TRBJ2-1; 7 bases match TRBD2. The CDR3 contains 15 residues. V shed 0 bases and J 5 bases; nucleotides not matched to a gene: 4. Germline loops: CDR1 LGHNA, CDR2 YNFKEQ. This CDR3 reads CASSQDRLANNEQFF. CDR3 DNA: TGTGCCAGCAGCCAAGATAGACTAGCTAACAATGAGCAGTTCTTC.

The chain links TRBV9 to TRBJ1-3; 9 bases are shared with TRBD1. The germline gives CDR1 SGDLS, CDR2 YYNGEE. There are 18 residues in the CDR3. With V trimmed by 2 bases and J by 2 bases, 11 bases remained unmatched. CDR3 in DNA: TGTGCCAGCAGCGTTACGTCTAGGGGACAGGGCCCTGGAAACACCATATATTTT. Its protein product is CASSVTSRGQGPGNTIYF.

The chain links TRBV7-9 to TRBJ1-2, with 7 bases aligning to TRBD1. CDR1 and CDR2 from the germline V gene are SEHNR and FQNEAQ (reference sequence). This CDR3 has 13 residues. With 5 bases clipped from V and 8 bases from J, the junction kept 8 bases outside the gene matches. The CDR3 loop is CASSIGTAEGYTF. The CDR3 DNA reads TGTGCCAGCAGCATCGGGACAGCAGAGGGCTACACCTTC.

The CDR3 nucleotides are TGTGCCAGCAGTGCCCTGATTAAAACAACGTCCAATGAGCAGTTCTTC. Protein: CASSALIKTTSNEQFF. V is TRBV28 and J is TRBJ2-1; D not resolved. Trimming took 5 bases from V and 6 from J, leaving 20 bases between them. The CDR3 has 16 residues. In germline, CDR1 is MDHEN, CDR2 SYDVKM.

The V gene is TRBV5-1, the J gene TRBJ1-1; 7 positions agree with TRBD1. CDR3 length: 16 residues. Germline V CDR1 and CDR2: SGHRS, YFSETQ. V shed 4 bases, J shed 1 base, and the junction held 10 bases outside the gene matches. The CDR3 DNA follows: TGCGCCAGCAGCGATTACAGGGGCCCTTCGAACACTGAAGCTTTCTTT. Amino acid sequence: CASSDYRGPSNTEAFF.

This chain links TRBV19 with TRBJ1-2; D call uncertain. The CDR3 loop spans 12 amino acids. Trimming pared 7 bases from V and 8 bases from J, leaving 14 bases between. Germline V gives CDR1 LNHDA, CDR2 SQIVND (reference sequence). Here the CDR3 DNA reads TGTGCCAGTAACTTGAGGAACATCGGCTACACCTTC. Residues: CASNLRNIGYTF.

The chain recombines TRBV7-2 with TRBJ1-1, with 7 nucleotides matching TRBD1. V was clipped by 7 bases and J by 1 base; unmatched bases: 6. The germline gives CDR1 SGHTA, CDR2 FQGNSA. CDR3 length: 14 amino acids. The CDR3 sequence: CASTPHRGNTEAFF. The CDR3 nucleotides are TGTGCCAGCACCCCCCACAGGGGGAACACTGAAGCTTTCTTT. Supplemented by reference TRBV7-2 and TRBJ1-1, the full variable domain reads GAGVSQSPSNKVTEKGKDVELRCDPISGHTALYWYRQSLGQGLEFLIYFQGNSAPDKSGLPSDRFSAERTGGSVSTLTIQRTQQEDSAVYLCASTPHRGNTEAFFGQGTRLTVV.

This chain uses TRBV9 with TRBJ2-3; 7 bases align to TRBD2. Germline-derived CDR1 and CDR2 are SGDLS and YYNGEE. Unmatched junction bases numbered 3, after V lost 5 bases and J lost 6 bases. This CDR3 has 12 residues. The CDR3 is CASRGAGDTQYF. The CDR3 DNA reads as TGTGCCAGCAGGGGAGCGGGGGATACGCAGTATTTT.

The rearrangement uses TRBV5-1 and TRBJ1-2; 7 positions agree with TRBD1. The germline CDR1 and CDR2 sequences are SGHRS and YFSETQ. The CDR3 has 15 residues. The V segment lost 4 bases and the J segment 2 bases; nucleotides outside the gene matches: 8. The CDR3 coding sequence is TGCGCCAGCAGCGGGACAGCTTTAGGAAACTATGGCTACACCTTC. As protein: CASSGTALGNYGYTF.

DNA of the CDR3: TGTGCCAGCAGCTTAGAACAGGGGCGGTACTTC. This gives the protein CASSLEQGRYF. V gene TRBV7-8 combines with J gene TRBJ2-7; 7 positions match TRBD1. Germline CDR1 reads SGHVS; CDR2 reads FQNEAQ. V lost 1 base, J lost 12 bases, and 3 bases stayed unmatched. There are 11 residues in the CDR3. Looking up the rest from reference TRBV7-8 and TRBJ2-7 gives the full variable domain: GAGVSQSPRYKVAKRGQDVALRCDPISGHVSLFWYQQALGQGPEFLTYFQNEAQLDKSGLPSDRFFAERPEGSVSTLKIQRTQQEDSAVYLCASSLEQGRYFGPGTRLTVT.

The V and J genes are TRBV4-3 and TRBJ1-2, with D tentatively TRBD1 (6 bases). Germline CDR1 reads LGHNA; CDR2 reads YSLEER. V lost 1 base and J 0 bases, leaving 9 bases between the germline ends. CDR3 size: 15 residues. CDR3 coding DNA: TGCGCCAGCAGCCAAGCCACAGGGACTAACTATGGCTACACCTTC. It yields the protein CASSQATGTNYGYTF.

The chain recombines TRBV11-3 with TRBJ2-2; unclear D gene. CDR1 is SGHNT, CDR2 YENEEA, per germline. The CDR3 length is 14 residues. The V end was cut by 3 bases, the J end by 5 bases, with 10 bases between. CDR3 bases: TGTGCCAGCAGCTTGGAGCTGGGTACCGGGGAGCTGTTTTTT. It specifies CASSLELGTGELFF.

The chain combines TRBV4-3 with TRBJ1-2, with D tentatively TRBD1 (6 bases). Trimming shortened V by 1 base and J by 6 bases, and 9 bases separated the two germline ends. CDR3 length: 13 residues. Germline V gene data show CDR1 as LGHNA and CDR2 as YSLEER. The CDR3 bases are TGCGCCAGCAGCCAAGTACAGGGACATGGCTACACCTTC. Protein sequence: CASSQVQGHGYTF.